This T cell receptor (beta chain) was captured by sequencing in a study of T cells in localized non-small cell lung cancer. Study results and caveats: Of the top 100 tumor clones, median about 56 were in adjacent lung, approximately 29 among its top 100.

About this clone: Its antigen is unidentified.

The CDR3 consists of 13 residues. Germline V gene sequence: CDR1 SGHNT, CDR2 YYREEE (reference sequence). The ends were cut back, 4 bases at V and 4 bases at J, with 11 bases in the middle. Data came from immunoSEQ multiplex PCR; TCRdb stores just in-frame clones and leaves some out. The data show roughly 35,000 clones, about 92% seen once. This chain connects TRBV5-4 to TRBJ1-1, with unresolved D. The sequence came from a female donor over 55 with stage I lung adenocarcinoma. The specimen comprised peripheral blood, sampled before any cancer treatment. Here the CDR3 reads CASSAERPTEAFF. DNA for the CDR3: TGTGCCAGCAGCGCCGAAAGACCCACTGAAGCTTTCTTT.